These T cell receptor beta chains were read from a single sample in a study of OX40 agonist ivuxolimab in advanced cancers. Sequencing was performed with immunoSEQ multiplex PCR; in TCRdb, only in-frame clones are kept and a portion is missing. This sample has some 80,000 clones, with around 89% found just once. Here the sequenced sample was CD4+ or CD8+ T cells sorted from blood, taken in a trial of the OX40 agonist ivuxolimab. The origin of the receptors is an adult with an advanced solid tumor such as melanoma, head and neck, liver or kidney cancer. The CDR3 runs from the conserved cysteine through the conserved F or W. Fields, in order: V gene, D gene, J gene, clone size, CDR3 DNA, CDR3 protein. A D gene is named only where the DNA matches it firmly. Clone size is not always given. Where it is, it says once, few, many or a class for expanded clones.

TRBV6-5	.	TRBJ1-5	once	TGTGCCAGCAGTTCCGGGACACTTAGCAATCAGCCCCAGCATTTT	CASSSGTLSNQPQHF
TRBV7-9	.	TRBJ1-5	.	TGTGCCAGCAGCTTAGGAGACCGGCCCCAGCATTTT	CASSLGDRPQHF
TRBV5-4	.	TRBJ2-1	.	TGTGCCAGCAGCTTGGAGCGGGCCCCCGCGGAGCAGTTCTTC	CASSLERAPAEQFF
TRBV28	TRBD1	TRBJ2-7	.	TGTGCCAGCAGACCGGGACAGGGGACCTACGAGCAGTACTTC	CASRPGQGTYEQYF
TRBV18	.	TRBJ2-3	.	TGTGCCAGCTCACCAAATACGGGCACAGATACGCAGTATTTT	CASSPNTGTDTQYF
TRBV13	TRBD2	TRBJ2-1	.	TGTGCCAGCAGCTTAGGCTTAATGGGGAAAGCGGGAGGCAATGAGCAGTTCTTC	CASSLGLMGKAGGNEQFF
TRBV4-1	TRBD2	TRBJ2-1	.	TGCGCCAGCAGCCAGGTAGCGGGACCGAATTACAATGAGCAGTTCTTC	CASSQVAGPNYNEQFF
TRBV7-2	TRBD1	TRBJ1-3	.	TGTGCCAGCAGACCCGGACAGGGTATTTCGGGAAACACCATATATTTT	CASRPGQGISGNTIYF
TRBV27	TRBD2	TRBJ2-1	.	TGTGCCAGCAGTCCTCTTAGCGGGAGGACGGGCAATGAGCAGTTCTTC	CASSPLSGRTGNEQFF
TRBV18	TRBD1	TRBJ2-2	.	TGTGCCAGCTCACCATCTACAGGGGGGCAAATGAACACCGGGGAGCTGTTTTTT	CASSPSTGGQMNTGELFF
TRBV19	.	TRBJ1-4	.	TGTGCCAGTAGTATCGGGCGGCGAAATGAAAAACTGTTTTTT	CASSIGRRNEKLFF
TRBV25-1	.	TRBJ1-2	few	TGTGCCAGCAGTGTTCTGAATGGTGGCTACACCTTC	CASSVLNGGYTF
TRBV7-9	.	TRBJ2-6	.	TGTGCCAGCAGCCAACACAGTAGCTCTGGGGCCAACGTCCTGACTTTC	CASSQHSSSGANVLTF
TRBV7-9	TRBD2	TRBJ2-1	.	TGTGCCAGCAGCTTAGGGGGACTAGCGGGAGGGTCCTACAATGAGCAGTTCTTC	CASSLGGLAGGSYNEQFF
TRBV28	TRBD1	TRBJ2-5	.	TGTGCCAGCAGCCCATGGACAGGGGGGGAGACCCAGTACTTC	CASSPWTGGETQYF
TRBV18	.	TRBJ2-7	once	TGTGCCAGCTCACCACAAGACCACTACGAGCAGTACTTC	CASSPQDHYEQYF
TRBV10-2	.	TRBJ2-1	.	TGCGCCAGCAGTGATCGCGGTTATTTCCCCAATGAGCAGTTCTTC	CASSDRGYFPNEQFF
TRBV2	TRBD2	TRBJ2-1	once	TGTGCCAGCAGTAGCGGGGAGGGCAATGAGCAGTTCTTC	CASSSGEGNEQFF
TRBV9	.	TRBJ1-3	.	TGTGCCAGCAGCGGGGCGATGCCTGGAAACACCATATATTTT	CASSGAMPGNTIYF
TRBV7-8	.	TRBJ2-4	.	TGTGCCAGCAGCCTAGGGGGTGACATTCAGTACTTC	CASSLGGDIQYF
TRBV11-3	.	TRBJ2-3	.	TGTGCCAGCAGCACAGGCTTGCGGAGGAGCACAGATACGCAGTATTTT	CASSTGLRRSTDTQYF
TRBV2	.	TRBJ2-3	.	TGTGCCAGCAGAGCTATGACTAGCACAGATACGCAGTATTTT	CASRAMTSTDTQYF
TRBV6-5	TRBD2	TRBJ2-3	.	TGTGCCAGCAGTAGGACTAGCGGGGATCGGGATACGCAGTATTTT	CASSRTSGDRDTQYF
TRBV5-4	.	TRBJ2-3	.	TGTGCCAGCAGCATAGCGACTTGGGATACGCAGTATTTT	CASSIATWDTQYF
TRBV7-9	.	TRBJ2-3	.	TGTGCCAGCAGCTTCGAGAGCACAGATACGCAGTATTTT	CASSFESTDTQYF
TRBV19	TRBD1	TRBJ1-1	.	TGTGCCAGTAGTATCGGACAGGCGAACACTGAAGCTTTCTTT	CASSIGQANTEAFF
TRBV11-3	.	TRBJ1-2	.	TGTGCCAGCAGTCAGAATAACTATGGCTACACCTTC	CASSQNNYGYTF
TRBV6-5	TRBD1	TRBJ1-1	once	TGTGCCAGCAGGGGTGGACAGGGGAACACTGAAGCTTTCTTT	CASRGGQGNTEAFF
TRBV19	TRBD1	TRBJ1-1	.	TGTGCCAGTAATCCAGGGACAGATCAGAACACTGAAGCTTTCTTT	CASNPGTDQNTEAFF
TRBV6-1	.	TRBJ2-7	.	TGTGCCAGCAGCGCGACGGGGGCAGGGCTATACGAGCAGTACTTC	CASSATGAGLYEQYF
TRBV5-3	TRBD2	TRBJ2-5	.	TGTGCCAGAAGCCGAGGACTAGCGGGTAAGGAGACCCAGTACTTC	CARSRGLAGKETQYF
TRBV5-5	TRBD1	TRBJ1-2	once	TGTGCCAGCAGCTTGGCTTGGACAGGGGGGAATACTAACTATGGCTACACCTTC	CASSLAWTGGNTNYGYTF
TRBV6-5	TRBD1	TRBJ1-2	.	TGTGCCAGCAGGGACCCAGGGGGCGCCTTCTATGGCTACACCTTC	CASRDPGGAFYGYTF
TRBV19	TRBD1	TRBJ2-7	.	TGTGCCAGTAGTGCCCAACAGGGGTCGGGGCAGTACTTC	CASSAQQGSGQYF
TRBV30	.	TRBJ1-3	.	TGTGCCTGGAGTGAAAAGGGGATATCTGGAAACACCATATATTTT	CAWSEKGISGNTIYF
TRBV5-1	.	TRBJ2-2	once	TGCGCCAGCAGCTTGGGCCAGAACACCGGGGAGCTGTTTTTT	CASSLGQNTGELFF
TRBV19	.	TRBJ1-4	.	TGTGCCAGTAGTATCTTAACAACGAGGGATGAAAAACTGTTTTTT	CASSILTTRDEKLFF
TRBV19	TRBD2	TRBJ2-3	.	TGTGCCAGTAGTATTGGGGGACTAGCGGGAGCGGTTGGCACAGATACGCAGTATTTT	CASSIGGLAGAVGTDTQYF
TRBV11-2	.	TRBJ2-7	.	TGTGCCAGCAGCTTAACGTACGAGCAGTACTTC	CASSLTYEQYF
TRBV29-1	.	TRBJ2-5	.	TGCAGCGTTGAAGATCCGGGATCAGGGGGGGAGACCCAGTACTTC	CSVEDPGSGGETQYF
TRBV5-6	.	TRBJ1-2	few	TGTGCCAGCAGCCCCTCTCAACGTACCTATGGCTACACCTTC	CASSPSQRTYGYTF
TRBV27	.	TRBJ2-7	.	TGTGCCACCGGAGCCCCCCGTGACTTCAGCTCCTACGAGCAGTACTTC	CATGAPRDFSSYEQYF
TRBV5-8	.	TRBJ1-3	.	TGTGCCACCGGTTTCGGGACCTCTGGAAACACCATATATTTT	CATGFGTSGNTIYF
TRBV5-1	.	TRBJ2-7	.	TGCGCCAGCAGCTTAGCGGTAGGGGCATCCTACGAGCAGTACTTC	CASSLAVGASYEQYF
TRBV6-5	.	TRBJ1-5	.	TGTGCCAGCAGTTCCGACAGAATCAATCAGCCCCAGCATTTT	CASSSDRINQPQHF
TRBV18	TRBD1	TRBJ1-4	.	TGTGCCAGCTCCCCCCCGGGACAGCCTCTTGCAACTAATGAAAAACTGTTTTTT	CASSPPGQPLATNEKLFF
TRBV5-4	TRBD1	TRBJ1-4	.	TGTGCCAGCAGCCCAGACAGGGGAGTGAAAAAACTGTTTTTT	CASSPDRGVKKLFF
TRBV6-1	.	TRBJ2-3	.	TGTGCCAGCAAGGTTGTATCGGAAAACACAGATACGCAGTATTTT	CASKVVSENTDTQYF
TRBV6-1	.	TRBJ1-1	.	TGTGCCAGCAGTGATGCAGGGACGATGAACACTGAAGCTTTCTTT	CASSDAGTMNTEAFF
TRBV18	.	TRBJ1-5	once	TGTGCCAGCTCACCACCGAGTGTTAGCAATCAGCCCCAGCATTTT	CASSPPSVSNQPQHF
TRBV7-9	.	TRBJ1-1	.	TGTGCCAGCAGCTTAGAGTGGGCGGGGACTGAAGCTTTCTTT	CASSLEWAGTEAFF
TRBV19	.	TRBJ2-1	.	TGTGCCAGTAGTGCCGACTCAGGGGCCCAAGGACACAATGAGCAGTTCTTC	CASSADSGAQGHNEQFF
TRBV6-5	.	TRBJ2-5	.	TGTGCCAGCAGCCCTGACAGCGTGTACCAAGAGACCCAGTACTTC	CASSPDSVYQETQYF
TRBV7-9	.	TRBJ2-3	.	TGTGCCAGCAGCATAAAAGCCACTACCAATGGTACGCAGTATTTT	CASSIKATTNGTQYF
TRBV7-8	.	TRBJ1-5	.	TGTGCCAGCAGCTCGGACAGATATAGCAATCAGCCCCAGCATTTT	CASSSDRYSNQPQHF
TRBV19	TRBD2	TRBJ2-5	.	TGTGCCAGTAGTCAGGGAAGTATAGCGGGCCTGCAGGAGACCCAGTACTTC	CASSQGSIAGLQETQYF